This entry describes one TCR beta chain. Sequenced by immunoSEQ multiplex PCR; TCRdb stores in-frame clones only, minus some. In the table there are roughly 180,000 clones, 80% to 90% of which are singletons. The CDR3 covers 14 residues. V gave up 4 bases and J gave up 4 bases, with 11 bases separating them. Germline loops: CDR1 MGHRA, CDR2 YSYEKL. The data were taken from a study of blood T cell repertoires in COVID-19. The sequence derives from a woman in her thirties or forties with COVID-19, enrolled during active disease. Sequenced: peripheral blood. The V and J genes are TRBV4-1 and TRBJ1-5; weak D call: TRBD1 (5 bases). The DNA of the CDR3 is TGCGCCAGCAGCCCACGGGGGGGGAATCAGCCCCAGCATTTT. It yields the protein CASSPRGGNQPQHF.